This record looks at one T cell receptor beta chain sequence and its context. Repertoires were generated with immunoSEQ multiplex PCR, while TCRdb's copy carries only in-frame clones and drops some. The table shows tens of thousands of clones, with 90% to 95% occurring only once. The sample originates from a study of technical replicates of blood from several donors. CDR3 size: 16 residues. Trimming at V came to 0 bases and at J to 2 bases, leaving 7 bases not matched to a gene. Germline V gene data show CDR1 as SGHTA and CDR2 as FQGTGA. The sample consisted of T cells isolated from PBMCs. The chain employs TRBV7-3 and TRBJ2-7, with 7 bases identical to TRBD2. The TCR sequence derives from a human donor in good health. The CDR3 nucleotides are TGTGCCAGCAGCTTAACCCCACTAGCGCCTACCTACGAGCAGTACTTC. Encoded protein: CASSLTPLAPTYEQYF. The full variable domain, rest sourced from reference TRBV7-3 and TRBJ2-7, is GAGVSQTPSNKVTEKGKYVELRCDPISGHTALYWYRQSLGQGPEFLIYFQGTGAADDSGLPNDRFFAVRPEGSVSTLKIQRTERGDSAVYLCASSLTPLAPTYEQYFGPGTRLTVT.